These 27 T cell receptor beta chains originate from one sample sequenced in a study of cytomegalovirus exposure and HLA in healthy donors. The PCR contained 60 Vbeta and 13 Jbeta primers. TCRdb's table, derived via immunoSEQ multiplex PCR, lists solely in-frame clones and lacks some. There are under 200,000 clones in the sample; approximately 86% occur only once, and 0.31% lies in the top ten. Sequenced material: PBMCs. These receptors were collected from a woman in her twenties or thirties in good health and CMV-seronegative.

The chain has TRBV28 and TRBJ2-1; 10 bases line up with TRBD2. This CDR3 has 14 residues. With 4 bases clipped from V and 7 bases from J, the junction kept 4 bases outside the gene matches. The germline gives CDR1 MDHEN, CDR2 SYDVKM. The CDR3 loop reads CASSSGTSVNEQFF. The CDR3 DNA sequence: TGTGCCAGCAGTTCCGGGACTAGCGTTAATGAGCAGTTCTTC.

This chain uses TRBV2 with TRBJ2-3; D gene ambiguous. V gave up 6 bases and J gave up 2 bases, with 6 bases separating them. The V gene's germline CDR1 is SNHLY and CDR2 FYNNEI. The CDR3 is 12 amino acids. The CDR3 bases are TGTGCCAGCAGCCTAACCACAGATACGCAGTATTTT. Translating it yields CASSLTTDTQYF.

J is TRBJ2-2 and V is TRBV7-3; 8 bases match TRBD2. In germline, CDR1 is SGHTA, CDR2 FQGTGA. V lost 4 bases and J lost 5; bases outside the gene matches: 9. This CDR3 has 16 amino acids. CDR3 sequence reads: CASSSRPSGLTGELFF. DNA of the CDR3: TGTGCCAGCAGCTCCAGGCCTAGCGGGCTTACCGGGGAGCTGTTTTTT.

The chain employs TRBV28 and TRBJ2-7; TRBD1 might be the D (6 bases). The germline CDR1 and CDR2 sequences are MDHEN and SYDVKM. Trimming took off 4 bases at V and 5 bases at J, with 12 bases between the two ends. CDR3 length equals 13 residues. Written as DNA, the CDR3 is TGTGCCAGCAGTTCTTCAGGGGTTCACGAGCAGTACTTC. This translates into CASSSSGVHEQYF.

As to this clone: The CDR3 does not close with the conserved phenylalanine or tryptophan, likely indicating a read error. The chain recombines TRBV14 with TRBJ2-7; 8 nucleotides align to TRBD2. Per the germline V gene, CDR1 is SGHDN and CDR2 is FVKESK. V was pared by 4 bases and J by 3 bases, with 5 bases of the junction left unmatched. This CDR3 spans 14 amino acids. CDR3 nucleotide sequence: TGTGCCAGCAGCCCCCGGCTAGCGGGCTACGAGCAGTACCTC. Translated, it gives CASSPRLAGYEQYL.

The chain has TRBV13 and TRBJ2-7; the match to TRBD1 covers 7 bases. V shed 5 bases and J 6 bases; nucleotides not matched to a gene: 7. Germline CDR1 reads PRHDT; CDR2 reads FYEKMQ (reference sequence). The CDR3 is 13 amino acids. In nucleotides, the CDR3 is TGTGCCAGCAGCACCATACAGGGGTTCGAGCAGTACTTC. This encodes CASSTIQGFEQYF.

J is TRBJ2-2 and V is TRBV7-9; unclear D gene. The germline gives CDR1 SEHNR, CDR2 FQNEAQ (reference sequence). Trimming shortened V by 4 bases and J by 4 bases, and 7 bases separated the two germline ends. This CDR3 contains 13 residues. The CDR3 loop reads CASSSGFTGELFF. CDR3 nucleotide sequence: TGTGCCAGCAGCTCAGGTTTCACCGGGGAGCTGTTTTTT.

The V call is TRBV29-1, the J call TRBJ2-3; TRBD2 matches 7 bases. The trim removed 6 bases at V and 4 bases at J, leaving 4 bases unmatched. The CDR3 loop spans 12 amino acids. Germline CDR1 reads SQVTM; CDR2 reads ANQGSEA. The CDR3 DNA reads as TGCAGCGTCCGTCTAGCGGCAGATACGCAGTATTTT. As protein: CSVRLAADTQYF.

The chain recombines TRBV7-9 with TRBJ1-4; possibly TRBD1 for D (5 bases). Germline loops: CDR1 SEHNR, CDR2 FQNEAQ (reference sequence). V was clipped by 4 bases and J by 5 bases, with 8 bases between them. CDR3 length: 13 residues. The chain's CDR3 is CASSSQENEKLFF. DNA of the CDR3: TGTGCCAGCAGCTCACAGGAAAATGAAAAACTGTTTTTT.

This clone came up once. V and J are TRBV5-1 and TRBJ2-1; 7 bases align to TRBD1. Germline CDR1 SGHRS, CDR2 YFSETQ. This CDR3 is 14 amino acids long. V was clipped by 4 bases and J by 9 bases; unmatched bases: 10. This chain's CDR3 is CASSVTGDEGEQFF. The CDR3 coding sequence is TGCGCCAGCAGCGTTACAGGGGACGAAGGTGAGCAGTTCTTC.

The V and J genes are TRBV5-1 and TRBJ2-1, with D uncertain. This CDR3 has 14 amino acids. V dropped 6 bases and J dropped 0 bases, with 10 bases sitting between them. Germline CDR1 SGHRS, CDR2 YFSETQ. The CDR3 here is CASNAVSSYNEQFF. CDR3 in DNA: TGCGCCAGCAATGCGGTCAGCTCCTACAATGAGCAGTTCTTC.

The chain uses TRBV28 and TRBJ1-2; D uncertain. This CDR3 contains 12 residues. Germline V CDR1 and CDR2: MDHEN, SYDVKM. Trimming took 11 bases from V and 6 from J, leaving 16 bases between them. In DNA, the CDR3 is TGTGCCTCCCAAAAGGCAGGTAATGGCTACACCTTC. This encodes CASQKAGNGYTF.

The sample holds one count of this clone. The rearrangement joins TRBV11-2 to TRBJ2-1; TRBD1 matches 9 bases. The V gene's germline CDR1 is SGHAT and CDR2 FQNNGV. This CDR3 comprises 17 residues. The junction had 14 bases not matched to a gene; V was cut back by 4 bases and J by 7 bases. The CDR3 reads CASSSNIILTGGNEQFF. The CDR3 DNA is TGTGCCAGCAGCTCCAACATCATCTTGACAGGGGGGAATGAGCAGTTCTTC.

The V and J genes are TRBV5-1 and TRBJ2-4, with TRBD2 identical over 14 bases. The junction had 12 bases not matched to a gene; V was cut back by 0 bases and J by 7 bases. The germline CDR1 and CDR2 sequences are SGHRS and YFSETQ. The CDR3 consists of 19 residues. CDR3 sequence: CASSLGGQGLAGVVNIQYF. The CDR3, as DNA: TGCGCCAGCAGCTTGGGAGGTCAGGGACTAGCGGGAGTGGTGAACATTCAGTACTTC.

The DNA of the CDR3 is TGTGCCACCAGCGCTTTGACACCAAGTAAGGAGACCCAGTACTTC. It yields the protein CATSALTPSKETQYF. V usage is TRBV15 and J usage is TRBJ2-5, with unresolved D. Germline values: CDR1 LNHNV, CDR2 YYDKDF (reference sequence). The germline V and J ends were trimmed by 5 bases and 5 bases, with 18 bases remaining between them. There are 15 residues in the CDR3.

The V call is TRBV10-1, the J call TRBJ2-1; TRBD2 aligns across 8 bases. V shed 5 bases and J 8 bases; nucleotides not matched to a gene: 8. The germline gives CDR1 WNHNN, CDR2 SYGVQD (reference sequence). The CDR3 loop spans 14 amino acids. The CDR3 loop is CASSPGTREDEQFF. The CDR3 region has the DNA TGCGCCAGCAGTCCCGGGACTAGAGAGGATGAGCAGTTCTTC.

This sequence joins TRBV4-1 and TRBJ2-7, with D possibly matching TRBD2 (7 bases). CDR3 length: 15 residues. Germline V gene sequence: CDR1 MGHRA, CDR2 YSYEKL. V lost 4 bases and J lost 4, with 17 bases in between. The CDR3 DNA follows: TGCGCCAGCAGCCCCCAATGGGGGGGCGGGTACGAGCAGTACTTC. Translated, it gives CASSPQWGGGYEQYF.

The V call is TRBV7-9, the J call TRBJ2-2; 7 positions match TRBD1. This CDR3 comprises 14 residues. CDR1 and CDR2 from the germline V gene are SEHNR and FQNEAQ (reference sequence). V gave up 7 bases and J gave up 3 bases; unmatched junction bases: 5. The chain's CDR3 is CASTNRGDTGELFF. CDR3 sequence (DNA): TGTGCCAGCACAAACAGGGGTGACACCGGGGAGCTGTTTTTT.

V usage is TRBV9 and J usage is TRBJ2-2; D gene uncertain. The V gene's germline CDR1 is SGDLS and CDR2 YYNGEE. The CDR3 has 15 residues. Trimming removed 4 bases from V and 1 base from J, with 11 bases in between. The CDR3 DNA follows: TGTGCCAGCAGCCCTCCAAGAGGGAACACCGGGGAGCTGTTTTTT. This encodes CASSPPRGNTGELFF.

The chain couples TRBV7-2 to TRBJ2-3; D ambiguous. Germline CDR1 and CDR2: SGHTA and FQGNSA. The CDR3 is 12 amino acids. Trimming stripped 3 bases from V and 4 bases from J, with 5 bases between. Here the CDR3 reads CASSFAADTQYF. As DNA, the CDR3 is TGTGCCAGCAGCTTCGCGGCAGATACGCAGTATTTT.

The chain combines TRBV11-2 with TRBJ2-7; maybe TRBD1 (6 bases). CDR1 and CDR2 (germline): SGHAT, FQNNGV. CDR3 length: 17 residues. Trimming stripped 3 bases from V and 0 bases from J, with 18 bases between. The CDR3 sequence: CASSFQALGTLSYEQYF. DNA for the CDR3: TGTGCCAGCAGCTTTCAGGCCCTCGGGACACTCTCCTACGAGCAGTACTTC.

The DNA for the CDR3 is TGTGCCAGCAGCCGGGGGAAAGGGACTCTGACCTACGAGCAGTACTTC. Translation gives CASSRGKGTLTYEQYF. The chain carries TRBV7-8 and TRBJ2-7; D is possibly TRBD2 (6 bases). Between the trimmed V and J ends, which lost 5 bases and 2 bases, there was a span of 19 bases. The length of the CDR3 is 16 residues. CDR1 SGHVS and CDR2 FQNEAQ come from the germline V gene.

The CDR3 DNA reads as TGTGCCAGCAGCTTACTAAGGACAGGGGCGTCCGAGCAGTACTTC. This translates into CASSLLRTGASEQYF. This chain joins TRBV7-2 and TRBJ2-7, with 9 bases fitting TRBD1. Germline lookup yields CDR1 SGHTA and CDR2 FQGNSA. The CDR3 is 15 amino acids. V dropped 2 bases and J dropped 6; count of bases not matched to a gene: 8.

This clone was detected only a few times. The chain has TRBV2 and TRBJ2-7; a possible D gene is TRBD1 (5 bases). This CDR3 spans 12 amino acids. Germline V gene sequence: CDR1 SNHLY, CDR2 FYNNEI. Trimming stripped 8 bases from V and 4 bases from J, with 12 bases between. CDR3 sequence (DNA): TGTGCCAGCGGTCAGACAGTATACGAGCAGTACTTC. Its translation is CASGQTVYEQYF.

V gene TRBV10-1 combines with J gene TRBJ2-7; the match to TRBD1 covers 7 bases. Trimming took 4 bases from V and 2 from J; bases not matched to a gene: 8. The CDR3 has 15 residues. The germline V gene encodes CDR1 WNHNN and CDR2 SYGVQD (reference sequence). CDR3 region: CASSVYRGRTYEQYF. The CDR3 region has the DNA TGCGCCAGCAGTGTCTACAGGGGACGTACCTACGAGCAGTACTTC.

A few counts support this clone. The chain couples TRBV6-1 to TRBJ1-2; D ambiguous. V was clipped by 6 bases and J by 1 base, with 12 bases between them. Germline V gene lookup returns CDR1 MNHNS and CDR2 SASEGT. The CDR3 has 14 amino acids. Here the CDR3 DNA reads TGTGCCAGCAGGGCGGCTGGGAGTAACTATGGCTACACCTTC. Translation: CASRAAGSNYGYTF.

The chain is built from TRBV7-3 and TRBJ1-1, with a tentative D call TRBD1 (5 bases). Germline V lookup: CDR1 SGHTA, CDR2 FQGTGA. The V gene lost 2 bases and the J gene lost 5 bases, with 12 bases spanning the gap. The CDR3 contains 14 residues. CDR3 region: CASSLGRGGTEAFF. The CDR3 DNA reads as TGTGCCAGCAGCTTAGGGAGGGGTGGAACTGAAGCTTTCTTT.